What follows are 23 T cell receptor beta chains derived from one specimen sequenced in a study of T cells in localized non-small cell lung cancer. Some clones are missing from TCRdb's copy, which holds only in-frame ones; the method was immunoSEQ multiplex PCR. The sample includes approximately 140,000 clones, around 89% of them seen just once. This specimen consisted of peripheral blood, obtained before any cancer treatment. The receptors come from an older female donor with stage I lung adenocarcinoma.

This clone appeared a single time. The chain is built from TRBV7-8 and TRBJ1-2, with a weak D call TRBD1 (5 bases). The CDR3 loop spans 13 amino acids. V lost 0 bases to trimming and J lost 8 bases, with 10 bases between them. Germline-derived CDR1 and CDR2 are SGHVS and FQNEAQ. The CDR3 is CASSLAAGSGYTF. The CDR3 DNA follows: TGTGCCAGCAGCTTAGCGGCAGGGAGCGGCTACACCTTC.

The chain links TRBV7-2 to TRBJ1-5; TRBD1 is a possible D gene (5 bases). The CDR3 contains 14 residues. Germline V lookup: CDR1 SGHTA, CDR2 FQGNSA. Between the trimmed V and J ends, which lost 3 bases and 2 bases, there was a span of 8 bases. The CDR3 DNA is TGTGCCAGCAGCTTTCAGGGAGGCAATCAGCCCCAGCATTTT. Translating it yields CASSFQGGNQPQHF.

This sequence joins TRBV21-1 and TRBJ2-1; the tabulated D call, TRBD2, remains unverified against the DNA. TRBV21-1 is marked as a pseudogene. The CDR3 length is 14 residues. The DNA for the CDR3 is TGTGCCAGCGGCGCCGGGACTAACCACAGAGAGCAGTTCTTC. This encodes CASGAGTNHREQFF.

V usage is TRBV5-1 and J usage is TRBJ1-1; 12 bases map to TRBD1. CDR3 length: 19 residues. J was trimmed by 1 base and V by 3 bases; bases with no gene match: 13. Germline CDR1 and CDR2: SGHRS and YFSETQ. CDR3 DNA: TGCGCCAGCAGCTCACATCTTTCCGGGACAGGGGGCTGGAACACTGAAGCTTTCTTT. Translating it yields CASSSHLSGTGGWNTEAFF.

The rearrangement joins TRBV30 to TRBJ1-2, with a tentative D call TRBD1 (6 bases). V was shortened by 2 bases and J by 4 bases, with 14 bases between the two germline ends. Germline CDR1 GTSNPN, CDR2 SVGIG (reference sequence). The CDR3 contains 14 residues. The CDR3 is CAWSRGMTGYGYTF. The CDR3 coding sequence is TGTGCCTGGAGTCGGGGGATGACAGGCTATGGCTACACCTTC.

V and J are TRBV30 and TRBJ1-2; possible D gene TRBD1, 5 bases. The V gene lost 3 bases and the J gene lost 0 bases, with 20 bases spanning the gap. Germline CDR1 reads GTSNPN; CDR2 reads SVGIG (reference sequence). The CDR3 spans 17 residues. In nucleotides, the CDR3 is TGTGCCTGGAGCCTCGCGAGGGGCCCTCGGGCTAACTATGGCTACACCTTC. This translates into CAWSLARGPRANYGYTF.

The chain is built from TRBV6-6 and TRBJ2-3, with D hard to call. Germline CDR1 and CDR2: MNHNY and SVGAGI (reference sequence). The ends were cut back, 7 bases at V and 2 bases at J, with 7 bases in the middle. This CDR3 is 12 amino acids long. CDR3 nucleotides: TGTGCCAGCAAGTATAACACAGATACGCAGTATTTT. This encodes CASKYNTDTQYF.

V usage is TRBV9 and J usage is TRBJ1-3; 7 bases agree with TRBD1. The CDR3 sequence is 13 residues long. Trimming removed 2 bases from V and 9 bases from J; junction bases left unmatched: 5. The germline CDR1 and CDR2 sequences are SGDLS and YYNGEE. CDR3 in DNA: TGTGCCAGCAGCGTCAGGGGGTCGCGCACCATATATTTT. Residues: CASSVRGSRTIYF.

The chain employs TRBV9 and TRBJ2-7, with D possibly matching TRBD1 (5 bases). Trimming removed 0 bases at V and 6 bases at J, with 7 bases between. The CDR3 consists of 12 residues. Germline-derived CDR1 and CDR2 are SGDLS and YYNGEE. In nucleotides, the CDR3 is TGTGCCAGCAGCGTAGATACAGGCGAGCAGTACTTC. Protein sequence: CASSVDTGEQYF.

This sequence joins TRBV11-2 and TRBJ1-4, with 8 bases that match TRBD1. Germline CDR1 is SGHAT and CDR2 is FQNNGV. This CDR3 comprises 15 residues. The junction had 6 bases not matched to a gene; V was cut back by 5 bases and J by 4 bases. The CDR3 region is CASSANRGGNEKLFF. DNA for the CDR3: TGTGCCAGCAGCGCGAACAGGGGGGGTAATGAAAAACTGTTTTTT.

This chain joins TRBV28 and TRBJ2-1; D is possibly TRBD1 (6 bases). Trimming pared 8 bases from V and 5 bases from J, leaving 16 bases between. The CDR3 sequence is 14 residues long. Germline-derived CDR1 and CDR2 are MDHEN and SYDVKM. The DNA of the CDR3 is TGTGCCAGCCAAAGAGGGGGAACGAACAATGAGCAGTTCTTC. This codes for CASQRGGTNNEQFF.

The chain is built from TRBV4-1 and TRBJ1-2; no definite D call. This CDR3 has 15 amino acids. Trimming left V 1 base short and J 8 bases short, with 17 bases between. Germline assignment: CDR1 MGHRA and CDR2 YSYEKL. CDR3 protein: CASSQATRASGGYTF. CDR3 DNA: TGCGCCAGCAGCCAAGCAACTCGGGCAAGCGGCGGCTACACCTTC.

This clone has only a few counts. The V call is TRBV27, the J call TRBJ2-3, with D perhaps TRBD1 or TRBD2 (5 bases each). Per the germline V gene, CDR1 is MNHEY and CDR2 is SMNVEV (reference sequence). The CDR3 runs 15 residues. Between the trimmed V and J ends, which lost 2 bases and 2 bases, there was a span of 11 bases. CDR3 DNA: TGTGCCAGCAGTTTAGGGGGATTTCCCACAGATACGCAGTATTTT. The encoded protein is CASSLGGFPTDTQYF.

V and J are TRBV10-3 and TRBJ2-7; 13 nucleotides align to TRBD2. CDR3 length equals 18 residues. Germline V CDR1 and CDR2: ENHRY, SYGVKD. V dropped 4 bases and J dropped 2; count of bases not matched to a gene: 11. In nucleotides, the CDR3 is TGTGCCATCAGTGGCAACCCGGGACTAGCGGGAACCACCTACGAGCAGTACTTC. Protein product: CAISGNPGLAGTTYEQYF.

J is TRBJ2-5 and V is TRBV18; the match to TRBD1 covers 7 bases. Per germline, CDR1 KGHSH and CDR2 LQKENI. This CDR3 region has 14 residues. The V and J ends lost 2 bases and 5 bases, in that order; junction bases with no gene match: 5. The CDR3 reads CASSPATGHETQYF. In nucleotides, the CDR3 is TGTGCCAGCTCACCAGCGACAGGGCACGAGACCCAGTACTTC.

DNA for the CDR3: TGTGCCAGCAGCTTGGAGTTCCGGGCCGCGAGGGAGACCCAGTACTTC. This codes for CASSLEFRAARETQYF. The chain uses TRBV7-8 and TRBJ2-5; D gene ambiguous. CDR1 is SGHVS and CDR2 is FQNEAQ in the germline V gene. Trimming shortened V by 3 bases and J by 5 bases, and 19 bases separated the two germline ends. The CDR3 runs 16 residues.

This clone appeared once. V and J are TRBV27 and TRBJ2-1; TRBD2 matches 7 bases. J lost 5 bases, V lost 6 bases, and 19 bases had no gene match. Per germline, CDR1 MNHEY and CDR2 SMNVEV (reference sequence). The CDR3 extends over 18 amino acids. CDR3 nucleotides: TGTGCCAGCAGCAAGCCAAGGAAGTTAGCGGGTGATAACAATGAGCAGTTCTTC. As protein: CASSKPRKLAGDNNEQFF.

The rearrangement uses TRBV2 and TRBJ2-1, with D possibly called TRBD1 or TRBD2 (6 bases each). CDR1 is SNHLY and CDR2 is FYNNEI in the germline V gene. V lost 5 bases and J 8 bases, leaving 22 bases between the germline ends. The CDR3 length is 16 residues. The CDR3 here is CASSPNRDKLADEQFF. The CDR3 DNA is TGTGCCAGCAGTCCTAACCGGGACAAGTTAGCGGATGAGCAGTTCTTC.

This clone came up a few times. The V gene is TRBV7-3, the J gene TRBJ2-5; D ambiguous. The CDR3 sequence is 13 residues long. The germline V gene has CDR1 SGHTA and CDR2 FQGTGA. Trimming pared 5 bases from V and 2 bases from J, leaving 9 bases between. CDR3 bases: TGTGCCAGCAGCCCGGCTAGACAAGAGACCCAGTACTTC. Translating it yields CASSPARQETQYF. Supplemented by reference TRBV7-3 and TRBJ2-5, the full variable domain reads GAGVSQTPSNKVTEKGKYVELRCDPISGHTALYWYRQSLGQGPEFLIYFQGTGAADDSGLPNDRFFAVRPEGSVSTLKIQRTERGDSAVYLCASSPARQETQYFGPGTRLLVL.

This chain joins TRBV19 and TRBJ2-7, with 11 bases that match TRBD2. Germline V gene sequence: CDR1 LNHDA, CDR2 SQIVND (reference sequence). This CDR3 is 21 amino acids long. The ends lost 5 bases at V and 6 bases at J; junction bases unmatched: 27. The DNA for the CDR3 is TGTGCCAGTAGTCCCGGGACAGACGGACTAGCGGGCCTCCTCCTCACCAGCGAGCAGTACTTC. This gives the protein CASSPGTDGLAGLLLTSEQYF.

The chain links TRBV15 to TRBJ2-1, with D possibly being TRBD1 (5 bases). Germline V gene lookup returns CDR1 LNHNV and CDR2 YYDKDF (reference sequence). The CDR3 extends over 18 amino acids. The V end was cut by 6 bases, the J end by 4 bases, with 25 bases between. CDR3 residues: CATSPLYTSDNLYNEQFF. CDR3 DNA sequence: TGTGCCACCAGTCCTCTCTATACTTCGGACAACCTATACAATGAGCAGTTCTTC.

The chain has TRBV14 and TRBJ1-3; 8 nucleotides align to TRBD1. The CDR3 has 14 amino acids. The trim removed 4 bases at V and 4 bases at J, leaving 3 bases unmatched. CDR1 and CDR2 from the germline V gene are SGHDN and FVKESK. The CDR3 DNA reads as TGTGCCAGCAGCCGGACAGGGCAAGGAAACACCATATATTTT. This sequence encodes CASSRTGQGNTIYF.

For the CDR3, the DNA is TGTGCCAGCAGCCAACCCAAACAGGGGAGGGGTGCAACTAATGAAAAACTGTTTTTT. Its translation is CASSQPKQGRGATNEKLFF. The rearrangement joins TRBV14 to TRBJ1-4; 7 nucleotides agree with TRBD1. V lost 2 bases and J lost 0; bases outside the gene matches: 12. CDR1 SGHDN and CDR2 FVKESK come from the germline V gene. The length of the CDR3 is 19 residues.